The clone carrying this T cell receptor (beta chain) has only a few counts. Its antigen is unidentified. This sample stems from a study of T cells after yellow fever vaccination. Points from the study as a whole: Reappearing after the booster were most of the clones from primary vaccination (around 96% CD4, 75% to 90% CD8).

The CDR3 runs to 14 residues. Germline CDR1 SGHRS, CDR2 YFSETQ. V dropped 8 bases and J dropped 4 bases, with 15 bases sitting between them. By 5'RACE template switching, TCR cDNA was produced, with a universal primer site and UMIs added in the process. One entry per CDR3 protein, called by TCRdb with MiXCR from the 5' RACE reads. The table includes some 110,000 distinct CDR3 sequences, 7.2% detected once. The chain has TRBV5-1 and TRBJ2-2; D possibly corresponds to TRBD1 (5 bases). The source was CD4+ T cells sorted from PBMCs, collected roughly 46 days after the first yellow fever vaccination. The source of this sequence is a man aged 18 to 29 who received the YFV17D yellow fever vaccine. The CDR3 coding sequence is TGCGCCAGTGCCCAGGGAATCGGCACCGGGGAGCTGTTTTTT. Translated: CASAQGIGTGELFF.